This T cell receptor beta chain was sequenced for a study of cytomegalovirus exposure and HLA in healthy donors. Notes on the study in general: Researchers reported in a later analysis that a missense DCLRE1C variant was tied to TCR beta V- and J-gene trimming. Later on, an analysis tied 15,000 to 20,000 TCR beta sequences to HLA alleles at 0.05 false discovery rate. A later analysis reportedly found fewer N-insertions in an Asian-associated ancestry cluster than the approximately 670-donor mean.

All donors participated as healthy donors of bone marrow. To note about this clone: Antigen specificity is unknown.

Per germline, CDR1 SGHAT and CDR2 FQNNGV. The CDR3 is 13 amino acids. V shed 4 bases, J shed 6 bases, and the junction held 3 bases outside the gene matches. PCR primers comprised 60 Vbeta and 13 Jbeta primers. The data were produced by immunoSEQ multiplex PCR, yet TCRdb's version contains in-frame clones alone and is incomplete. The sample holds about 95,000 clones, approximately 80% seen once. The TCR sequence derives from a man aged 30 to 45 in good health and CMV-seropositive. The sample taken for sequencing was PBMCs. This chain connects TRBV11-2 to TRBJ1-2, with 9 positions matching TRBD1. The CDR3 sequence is CASSWGQGHGYTF. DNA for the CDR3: TGTGCCAGCAGCTGGGGACAGGGCCATGGCTACACCTTC.